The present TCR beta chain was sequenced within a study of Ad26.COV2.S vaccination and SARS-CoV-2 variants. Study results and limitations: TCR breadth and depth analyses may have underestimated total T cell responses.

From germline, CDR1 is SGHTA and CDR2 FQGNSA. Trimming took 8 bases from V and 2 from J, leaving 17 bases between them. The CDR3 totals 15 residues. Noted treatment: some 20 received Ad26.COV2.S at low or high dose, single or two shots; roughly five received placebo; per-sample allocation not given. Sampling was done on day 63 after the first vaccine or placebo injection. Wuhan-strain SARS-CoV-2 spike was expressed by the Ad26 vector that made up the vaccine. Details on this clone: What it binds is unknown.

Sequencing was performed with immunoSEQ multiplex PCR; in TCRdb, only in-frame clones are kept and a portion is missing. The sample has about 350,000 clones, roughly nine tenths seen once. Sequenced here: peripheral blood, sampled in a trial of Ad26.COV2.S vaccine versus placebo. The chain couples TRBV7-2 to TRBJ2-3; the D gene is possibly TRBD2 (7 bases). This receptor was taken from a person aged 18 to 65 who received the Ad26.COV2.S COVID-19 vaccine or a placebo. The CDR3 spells CASGGAIALTDTQYF. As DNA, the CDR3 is TGTGCCAGCGGGGGGGCCATAGCGCTCACAGATACGCAGTATTTT.